These 30 T cell receptor beta chains share one sample of origin, sequenced in a study of graft-versus-host responses after intestinal transplantation. The table came from immunoSEQ multiplex PCR; TCRdb's copy has only in-frame clones and leaves some out. The sample carries tens of thousands of clones, approximately 83% recorded once. Their recognized antigens are unknown. The material sequenced was unstimulated CD8+ T cells sorted from spleen or lymph node cells, taken before intestinal transplant. The source is a human donor who received an intestinal transplant.

The chain joins TRBV18 to TRBJ2-1; unclear D gene. Germline V gene data show CDR1 as KGHSH and CDR2 as LQKENI. The CDR3 is made up of 15 amino acids. Trimming pared 2 bases from V and 7 bases from J, leaving 15 bases between. CDR3 nucleotide sequence: TGTGCCAGCTCACCAATGGGCGATTTTCCAAATGAGCAGTTCTTC. Translated: CASSPMGDFPNEQFF.

The chain combines TRBV28 with TRBJ2-1; 7 bases align to TRBD1. Trimming cost V 5 bases and J 3 bases; bases outside gene matches: 7. In germline, CDR1 is MDHEN, CDR2 SYDVKM. The CDR3 sequence is 15 residues long. The CDR3 is CASSPGTDFYNEQFF. The DNA of the CDR3 is TGTGCCAGCAGTCCTGGGACAGACTTCTACAATGAGCAGTTCTTC.

The rearrangement links TRBV5-1 to TRBJ1-1, with a possible D match to TRBD1 (6 bases). V shed 7 bases and J shed 3 bases, with 16 bases lying between them. The CDR3 runs 14 residues. CDR1 and CDR2 (germline): SGHRS, YFSETQ. CDR3 coding DNA: TGCGCCAGCGGTCCAGGGGCTTTGTACACTGAAGCTTTCTTT. This codes for CASGPGALYTEAFF.

The V gene is TRBV28, the J gene TRBJ2-5, with 12 nucleotides matching TRBD2. With V trimmed by 3 bases and J by 5 bases, 1 base remained unmatched. Germline loops: CDR1 MDHEN, CDR2 SYDVKM. The CDR3 sequence is 14 residues long. The CDR3 nucleotides are TGTGCCAGCAGTTTCCTAGCGGGAGGGGAGACCCAGTACTTC. Amino acids: CASSFLAGGETQYF.

This clone appeared a few times. The CDR3 coding sequence is TGCAGCTCACAGGGTGCTACTGGAGAGCAGTACTTC. Its protein is CSSQGATGEQYF. The rearrangement uses TRBV29-1 and TRBJ2-7, with D possibly matching TRBD1 (6 bases). Per the germline V gene, CDR1 is SQVTM and CDR2 is ANQGSEA. The CDR3 is 12 amino acids. The germline V and J ends were trimmed by 8 bases and 7 bases, with 18 bases remaining between them.

This clone was seen just once. The rearrangement joins TRBV27 to TRBJ2-7; 10 bases align to TRBD1. The CDR3 consists of 15 residues. The germline CDR1 and CDR2 sequences are MNHEY and SMNVEV (reference sequence). V shed 3 bases and J 4 bases; nucleotides not matched to a gene: 6. This CDR3 is CASSFSPGQGYEQYF. The CDR3 coding sequence is TGTGCCAGCAGTTTTTCACCGGGACAGGGGTACGAGCAGTACTTC.

This rearrangement joins TRBV4-2 to TRBJ1-1; 7 bases are shared with TRBD1. After removal of 10 bases from V and 5 bases from J, the junction contained 7 bases not matched to a gene. CDR3 length: 12 amino acids. CDR1 is LGHNA and CDR2 is YNFKEQ in the germline V gene. The CDR3 loop is CATQGGGTEAFF. DNA of the CDR3: TGTGCCACCCAAGGGGGCGGGACTGAAGCTTTCTTT.

The chain combines TRBV9 with TRBJ2-2; 11 nucleotides agree with TRBD2. The CDR3 totals 16 residues. V dropped 3 bases and J dropped 3; count of bases not matched to a gene: 4. The V gene's germline CDR1 is SGDLS and CDR2 YYNGEE. The CDR3 DNA is TGTGCCAGCAGCGCCAGACTAGCGGGGTACACCGGGGAGCTGTTTTTT. Residues: CASSARLAGYTGELFF.

The rearrangement joins TRBV28 to TRBJ2-4, with 7 bases aligning to TRBD1. Germline assignment: CDR1 MDHEN and CDR2 SYDVKM. V gave up 7 bases and J gave up 0 bases; unmatched junction bases: 15. The CDR3 extends over 18 amino acids. The CDR3, as DNA: TGTGCCAGCATTGACCATCCGGGACAGAGTATAGCCAAAAACATTCAGTACTTC. Its translation: CASIDHPGQSIAKNIQYF.

The rearrangement links TRBV7-9 to TRBJ2-3, with D possibly matching TRBD2 (5 bases). CDR3 length: 14 amino acids. Germline V gene data show CDR1 as SEHNR and CDR2 as FQNEAQ (reference sequence). Trimming removed 0 bases at V and 6 bases at J, with 10 bases between. CDR3 nucleotides: TGTGCCAGCAGCTTAGCAGCGGTAACCGATACGCAGTATTTT. Protein product: CASSLAAVTDTQYF. The entire variable domain, with the rest obtained from reference TRBV7-9 and TRBJ2-3, is as follows: DTGVSQNPRHKITKRGQNVTFRCDPISEHNRLYWYRQTLGQGPEFLTYFQNEAQLEKSRLLSDRFSAERPKGSFSTLEIQRTEQGDSAMYLCASSLAAVTDTQYFGPGTRLTVL.

The chain has TRBV4-1 and TRBJ2-2; 7 bases align to TRBD1. Germline CDR1 MGHRA, CDR2 YSYEKL. This CDR3 comprises 17 residues. V shed 4 bases and J 4 bases; nucleotides not matched to a gene: 12. The CDR3 protein is CASSRLRTGWGTGELFF. CDR3 nucleotide sequence: TGCGCCAGCAGCCGTCTACGGACAGGCTGGGGCACCGGGGAGCTGTTTTTT.

The V and J genes are TRBV6-5 and TRBJ2-3; 12 bases are a match to TRBD2. This CDR3 has 15 amino acids. The germline CDR1 and CDR2 sequences are MNHEY and SVGAGI. J lost 10 bases, V lost 5 bases, and 10 bases had no gene match. Written as DNA, the CDR3 is TGTGCCAGCAGTCCTCGGACTAGCGGGGAGGCACCGCAGTATTTT. Residues: CASSPRTSGEAPQYF.

The V call is TRBV9, the J call TRBJ2-7, with TRBD1 identical over 10 bases. The CDR3 contains 15 residues. Unmatched junction bases numbered 4, after V lost 0 bases and J lost 4 bases. Germline V lookup: CDR1 SGDLS, CDR2 YYNGEE. The CDR3 nucleotides read TGTGCCAGCAGCGTAGAGACAGGGGGCGCATACGAGCAGTACTTC. It encodes CASSVETGGAYEQYF.

The rearrangement links TRBV5-1 to TRBJ2-1, with a weak D call TRBD2 (7 bases). Deletions cut 2 bases from V and 6 bases from J, with 15 bases between. The CDR3 has 15 amino acids. Germline values: CDR1 SGHRS, CDR2 YFSETQ. CDR3 sequence (DNA): TGCGCCAGCAGCTTTCTCTCTAGGGGGGGCAATGAGCAGTTCTTC. Encoded protein: CASSFLSRGGNEQFF.

The CDR3 is CASSLGNRGETQYF. The CDR3 DNA reads as TGTGCCAGCAGCTTAGGGAACAGGGGGGAGACCCAGTACTTC. The V gene is TRBV13, the J gene TRBJ2-5, with TRBD1 matching 8 bases. The CDR3 extends over 14 amino acids. Unmatched junction bases numbered 2, after V lost 0 bases and J lost 5 bases. Germline assignment: CDR1 PRHDT and CDR2 FYEKMQ (reference sequence). Using reference TRBV13 and TRBJ2-5 for the parts outside the CDR3, the full variable domain is AAGVIQSPRHLIKEKRETATLKCYPIPRHDTVYWYQQGPGQDPQFLISFYEKMQSDKGSIPDRFSAQQFSDYHSELNMSSLELGDSALYFCASSLGNRGETQYFGPGTRLLVL.

In its sample, this clone was seen a few times. The V and J genes are TRBV27 and TRBJ2-1; maybe TRBD2 (7 bases). Germline V lookup: CDR1 MNHEY, CDR2 SMNVEV (reference sequence). Trimming removed 5 bases from V and 8 bases from J, with 16 bases in between. CDR3 length equals 14 residues. CDR3: CASSTWGGRDEQFF. The CDR3 DNA follows: TGTGCCAGCAGTACTTGGGGGGGGCGGGATGAGCAGTTCTTC.

This rearrangement joins TRBV4-1 to TRBJ2-5, with D perhaps matching TRBD1 (5 bases). Germline values: CDR1 MGHRA, CDR2 YSYEKL. The V gene lost 3 bases and the J gene lost 5 bases, with 13 bases spanning the gap. The CDR3 length is 14 residues. The CDR3, as DNA: TGCGCCAGCAGCCATACCACAGGCCCGGAGACCCAGTACTTC. This translates into CASSHTTGPETQYF.

This chain connects TRBV28 to TRBJ2-3, with 9 bases identical to TRBD1. V shed 5 bases, J shed 1 base, and the junction held 10 bases outside the gene matches. The CDR3 runs 17 residues. Germline CDR1 MDHEN, CDR2 SYDVKM. The CDR3 region is CASSLGQGPSGTDTQYF. The DNA for the CDR3 is TGTGCCAGCAGTCTCGGACAGGGGCCCTCGGGCACAGATACGCAGTATTTT.

Comments on this clone: A junction boundary mismatches the germline segment, possibly from a read error. The rearrangement uses TRBV6-1 and TRBJ2-5; 8 nucleotides match TRBD1. There are 11 residues in the CDR3. Germline V gives CDR1 MNHNS, CDR2 SASEGT. The CDR3 DNA reads as TGTGCCAGCAGTGAGGGACAGGCCCTAGACTTC. Translated: CASSEGQALDF.

The chain is built from TRBV6-5 and TRBJ2-7; D is uncertain. The CDR3 is made up of 14 amino acids. Germline CDR1 reads MNHEY; CDR2 reads SVGAGI. With 0 bases removed from V and 2 bases from J, the gap between germline ends came to 8 bases. The CDR3 reads CASSYSNTAYEQYF. The CDR3 nucleotides read TGTGCCAGCAGTTACTCGAATACGGCCTACGAGCAGTACTTC.

This clone has a handful of counts. The V and J genes are TRBV5-6 and TRBJ1-2, with a weak D call TRBD1 (5 bases). The V gene's germline CDR1 is SGHDT and CDR2 YYEEEE. With 3 bases removed from V and 2 bases from J, the gap between germline ends came to 8 bases. The CDR3 runs to 13 residues. CDR3 region: CASSSSGNYGYTF. The CDR3 DNA follows: TGTGCCAGCAGCTCGTCAGGGAACTATGGCTACACCTTC.

The CDR3 sequence is CASSDPRGLYEQYF. CDR3 nucleotides: TGTGCCAGCAGTGATCCCAGGGGGCTCTACGAGCAGTACTTC. The gene calls are TRBV2 and TRBJ2-7, with 8 nucleotides matching TRBD1. The CDR3 totals 14 residues. V gave up 3 bases and J gave up 3 bases; unmatched junction bases: 4. CDR1 and CDR2 from the germline V gene are SNHLY and FYNNEI.

This sequence joins TRBV9 and TRBJ2-1; 11 positions match TRBD2. The germline V gene has CDR1 SGDLS and CDR2 YYNGEE. The CDR3 extends over 18 amino acids. V dropped 3 bases and J dropped 0; count of bases not matched to a gene: 8. In DNA form, the CDR3 reads TGTGCCAGCAGCGCGGCCGGGACTAGCGGCCTCTCCTACAATGAGCAGTTCTTC. Translated, it gives CASSAAGTSGLSYNEQFF.

This clone was seen once. The chain couples TRBV27 to TRBJ2-7, with D tentatively TRBD2 (5 bases). CDR3 length: 14 residues. Germline V lookup: CDR1 MNHEY, CDR2 SMNVEV (reference sequence). V lost 3 bases and J lost 2, with 11 bases in between. CDR3 sequence (DNA): TGTGCCAGCAGTTTGGGGAGTAATCCCTACGAGCAGTACTTC. Protein: CASSLGSNPYEQYF.

The chain carries TRBV2 and TRBJ1-2; 8 bases align to TRBD1. Trimming at V came to 1 base and at J to 4 bases, leaving 2 bases not matched to a gene. CDR3 length: 14 residues. CDR1 SNHLY and CDR2 FYNNEI come from the germline V gene. The CDR3 protein is CASSEGQGPYGYTF. The DNA for the CDR3 is TGTGCCAGCAGTGAAGGACAGGGGCCCTATGGCTACACCTTC.

The chain recombines TRBV5-8 with TRBJ2-1, with TRBD2 matching 10 bases. The CDR3 is 19 amino acids. The ends lost 6 bases at V and 0 bases at J; junction bases unmatched: 15. The V gene's germline CDR1 is SGHTS and CDR2 YDEGEE. This CDR3 is CASKRAWLAGVSSYNEQFF. CDR3 sequence (DNA): TGTGCCAGCAAAAGGGCGTGGCTAGCGGGGGTCAGCTCCTACAATGAGCAGTTCTTC. Looking up the rest from reference TRBV5-8 and TRBJ2-1 gives the full variable domain: EAGVTQSPTHLIKTRGQQATLRCSPISGHTSVYWYQQALGLGLQFLLWYDEGEERNRGNFPPRFSGRQFPNYSSELNVNALELEDSALYLCASKRAWLAGVSSYNEQFFGPGTRLTVL.

The chain links TRBV13 to TRBJ2-5; D is possibly TRBD1 (6 bases). V lost 4 bases to trimming and J lost 5 bases, with 20 bases between them. From germline, CDR1 is PRHDT and CDR2 FYEKMQ (reference sequence). The CDR3 sequence is 16 residues long. CDR3: CASSYTGNSLRETQYF. CDR3 nucleotide sequence: TGTGCCAGCAGCTACACAGGGAACTCCTTAAGGGAGACCCAGTACTTC.

This chain connects TRBV5-4 to TRBJ2-7, with TRBD2 matching over 8 bases. The CDR3 contains 15 residues. Trimming took 4 bases from V and 1 from J; bases not matched to a gene: 7. Germline CDR1 SGHNT, CDR2 YYREEE (reference sequence). The CDR3 sequence: CASSTGIAGSYEQYF. The CDR3 DNA reads as TGTGCCAGCAGCACCGGGATAGCGGGGTCCTACGAGCAGTACTTC.

V is TRBV9 and J is TRBJ2-3; 8 bases align to TRBD2. The germline CDR1 and CDR2 sequences are SGDLS and YYNGEE. The CDR3 sequence is 19 residues long. After removal of 4 bases from V and 0 bases from J, the junction contained 16 bases not matched to a gene. CDR3 coding DNA: TGTGCCAGCAGCCCCTTACGGAGAATAGCGGGGACTAGCACAGATACGCAGTATTTT. It translates to CASSPLRRIAGTSTDTQYF.

The chain has TRBV7-9 and TRBJ1-1, with a weak D call TRBD1 (5 bases). The germline V gene has CDR1 SEHNR and CDR2 FQNEAQ (reference sequence). The V end lost 0 bases, the J end lost 7 bases, and 6 bases lay between the germline ends. There are 12 residues in the CDR3. The DNA of the CDR3 is TGTGCCAGCAGCTTAGCCAGGGATGAAGCTTTCTTT. Its protein is CASSLARDEAFF. Variable domain in full (rest from reference TRBV7-9 and TRBJ1-1): DTGVSQNPRHKITKRGQNVTFRCDPISEHNRLYWYRQTLGQGPEFLTYFQNEAQLEKSRLLSDRFSAERPKGSFSTLEIQRTEQGDSAMYLCASSLARDEAFFGQGTRLTVV.